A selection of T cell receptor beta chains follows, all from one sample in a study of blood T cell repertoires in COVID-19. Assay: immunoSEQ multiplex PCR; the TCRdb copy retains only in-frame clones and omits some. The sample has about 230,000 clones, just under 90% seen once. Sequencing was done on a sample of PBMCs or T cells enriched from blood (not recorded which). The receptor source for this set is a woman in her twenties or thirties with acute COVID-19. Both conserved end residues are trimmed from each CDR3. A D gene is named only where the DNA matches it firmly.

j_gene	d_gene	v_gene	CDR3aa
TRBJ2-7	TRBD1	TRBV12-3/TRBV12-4	ASSGQGGYEQY
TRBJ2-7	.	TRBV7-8	ASSLEQGYYEQY
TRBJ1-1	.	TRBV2	ASMAHTEAF
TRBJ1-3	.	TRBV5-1	ASSPGGSGNTIY
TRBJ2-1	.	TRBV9	ASSVVGVWDEQF
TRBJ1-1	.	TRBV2	ASSERVNTEAF
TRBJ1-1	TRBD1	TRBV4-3	ASSQDGGTGGASTEAF
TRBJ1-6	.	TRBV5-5	ASSLATVGESPLH
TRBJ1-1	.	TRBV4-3	ASSQDGIEAF
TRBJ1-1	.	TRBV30	AWSVSLRGGEAF
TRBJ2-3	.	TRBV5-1	ASSLIQGSGVTDTQY
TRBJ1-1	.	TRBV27	ASSSEQGLNTEAF
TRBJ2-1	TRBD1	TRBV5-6	ASRGTGWSNEQF
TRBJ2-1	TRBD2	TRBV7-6	ASSTSGGSFNEQF
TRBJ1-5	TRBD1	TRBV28	ASRSLARLNRGGNQPQH
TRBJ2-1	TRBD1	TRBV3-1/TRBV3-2	ASSQDYGQENNEQF
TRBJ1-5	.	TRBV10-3	AITGQEDQPQH
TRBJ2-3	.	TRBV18	ASSPRQVSDTQY
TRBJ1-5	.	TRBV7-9	ASSLEGAGRGNQPQH
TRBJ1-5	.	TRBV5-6	ASTAFRADQPQH
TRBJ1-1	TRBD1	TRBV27	ASRTGSNTEAF
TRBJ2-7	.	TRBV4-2	ASSQEGAASSYEQY
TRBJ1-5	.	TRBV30	ACSVAGSNQPQH
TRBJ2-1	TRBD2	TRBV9	ASSSRLAGYNEQF
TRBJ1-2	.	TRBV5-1	ASSFYQGYGYT
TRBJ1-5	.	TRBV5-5	ASSLHPFQGGQPQH
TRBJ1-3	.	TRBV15	ATSRDKGRFSGNTIY
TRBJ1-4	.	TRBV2	ASRRLGTGGEKLF
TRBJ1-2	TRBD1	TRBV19	ASTGGSGYT
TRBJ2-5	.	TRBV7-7	ASSSSGYQETQY
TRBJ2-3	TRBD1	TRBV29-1	SVLGGSDTQY
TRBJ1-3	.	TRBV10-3	AISVRGDSGNTIY
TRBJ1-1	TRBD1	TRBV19	ASTDLNRGWSEAF
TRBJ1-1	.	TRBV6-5	ASSYDHRADTEAF
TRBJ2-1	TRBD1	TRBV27	ASSEPGQGVYEQF
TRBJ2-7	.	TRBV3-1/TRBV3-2	ASSHTRETYEQY
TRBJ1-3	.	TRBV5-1	ASSQPSSGNTIY
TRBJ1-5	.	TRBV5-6	ASSVPSRDTSQPQH
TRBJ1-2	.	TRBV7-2	ASSSKVWEADGYT
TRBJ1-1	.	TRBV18	ASSPLPTENTEAF
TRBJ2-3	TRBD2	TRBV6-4	ASSVSGGSTDTQY
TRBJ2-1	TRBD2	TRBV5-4	ASRGLAGGTEQF
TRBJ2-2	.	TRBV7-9	ASQGAGELF
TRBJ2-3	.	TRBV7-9	ASSARRITGDPDTQY
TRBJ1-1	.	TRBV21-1	ASSKAPVISSGEAF
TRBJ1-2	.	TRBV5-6	ASSFESQDYGYT
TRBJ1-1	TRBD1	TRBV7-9	GDRKGINTEAF
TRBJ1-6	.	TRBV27	ASTQGYGSPLH
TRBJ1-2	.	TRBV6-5	AIPKGVDNYGYT
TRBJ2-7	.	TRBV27	ASSFNPGTSSYEQY
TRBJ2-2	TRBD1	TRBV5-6	ASSGTGRTGELF
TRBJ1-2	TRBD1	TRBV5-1	ASSFPGQGAHGYT
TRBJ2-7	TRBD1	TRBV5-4	ASSSPGTGAYEQY